The rows below give T cell receptor beta chains drawn from one sample of a study of blood T cell repertoires in COVID-19. Assay: immunoSEQ multiplex PCR; the TCRdb copy retains only in-frame clones and omits some. The sample has about 71,000 clones, nearly 90% seen once. Sample: peripheral blood. The receptor set was obtained from a man aged 45-65 years with active COVID-19. Each CDR3 is given with its conserved first and last residue. D genes are given only for firm matches. Some rows have no size entry. The others give once, few or many, or a class for an expanded clone.

length,J,size,D,V,DNA,CDR3
13,TRBJ1-2,NA,NA,TRBV30,TGTGCCTGGAGTGTAGGGAGTAACTATGGCTACACCTTC,CAWSVGSNYGYTF
14,TRBJ1-3,NA,TRBD1,TRBV28,TGTGCCAGCAGTCCGACAGGGTCTGGAAACACCATATATTTT,CASSPTGSGNTIYF
14,TRBJ2-3,NA,NA,TRBV7-3,TGTGCCAGCAGCTCGGGACAAAGCACAGATACGCAGTATTTT,CASSSGQSTDTQYF
14,TRBJ2-2,NA,NA,TRBV5-1,TGCGCCAGCAGCTCAAGGACTGAAAGCGGGGAGCTGTTTTTT,CASSSRTESGELFF
13,TRBJ1-2,NA,NA,TRBV5-5,TGTGCCAGCAGCTTGGGCGGTGACTATGGCTACACCTTC,CASSLGGDYGYTF
15,TRBJ2-7,NA,TRBD2,TRBV6-5,TGTGCCAGCAGTTACGGACTAGCAGGATCGTCCGAGCAGTACTTC,CASSYGLAGSSEQYF
17,TRBJ1-1,NA,TRBD1,TRBV4-1,TGCGCCAGCAGCCATCGTGGACAGGGAGGTGTGAACACTGAAGCTTTCTTT,CASSHRGQGGVNTEAFF
14,TRBJ2-1,once,TRBD2,TRBV7-3,TGTGCCAGCAGCAACGGGGGGGCCGACAATGAGCAGTTCTTC,CASSNGGADNEQFF
13,TRBJ1-1,NA,TRBD1,TRBV19,TGTGCCAGTAGTCAACAGGGGGCGGGTGAAGCTTTCTTT,CASSQQGAGEAFF
14,TRBJ2-5,once,TRBD1,TRBV5-1,TGCGCCAGCAGCACCGGGACAGACCAAGAGACCCAGTACTTC,CASSTGTDQETQYF
14,TRBJ1-1,NA,NA,TRBV2,TGTGCCAGCAGTGCCGAGGGCTTTGGCACTGAAGCTTTCTTT,CASSAEGFGTEAFF
17,TRBJ2-2,NA,NA,TRBV5-1,TGCGCCAGCAGCCGCAGGGGACAACTAACGAACACCGGGGAGCTGTTTTTT,CASSRRGQLTNTGELFF
14,TRBJ1-5,NA,TRBD1,TRBV2,TGTGCCAGCAGCGCCACAGGGGGCACTCAGCCCCAGCATTTT,CASSATGGTQPQHF
13,TRBJ2-7,NA,NA,TRBV7-2,TGTGCCAGCAGCTTCGCTATCTCCTACGAGCAGTACTTC,CASSFAISYEQYF
14,TRBJ1-6,NA,TRBD1,TRBV19,TGTGCCAGTAGAGTTACAGGGGGAGGGTCACCCCTCCACTTT,CASRVTGGGSPLHF
15,TRBJ2-7,NA,TRBD2,TRBV7-3,TGTGCCAGCAGCCCGGGAGCGGGGGGGCCTGATGTGCAGTACTTC,CASSPGAGGPDVQYF
13,TRBJ1-2,NA,NA,TRBV5-4,TGTGCCAGCAGCTTGGCCAGCGTCTATGGCTACACCTTC,CASSLASVYGYTF
17,TRBJ1-6,few,TRBD1,TRBV27,TGTGCCAGCAGTTTATTGGACCGGCAGGGGGTCGGTTCACCCCTCCACTTT,CASSLLDRQGVGSPLHF
17,TRBJ2-3,NA,TRBD2,TRBV27,TGTGCCAGCAGTCAGGGACTAGCGGGGGCTCGCACAGATACGCAGTATTTT,CASSQGLAGARTDTQYF
15,TRBJ2-1,once,NA,TRBV5-1,TGCGCCAGCAGCTCGCTAGCCAGCTCCTACAATGAGCAGTTCTTC,CASSSLASSYNEQFF
20,TRBJ2-1,NA,NA,TRBV21-1,TGTGCCAGCAGCAAAGAGTGTTATAATGGGCCAGTCCATACCTACAATGAGCAGTTCTTC,CASSKECYNGPVHTYNEQFF
13,TRBJ1-2,NA,NA,TRBV7-2,TGTGCCAGCAGCTCAAACACAGGGACGGGCTACACCTTC,CASSSNTGTGYTF
15,TRBJ2-1,once,TRBD2,TRBV5-1,TGCGCCAGCAGCTTTAGCGGGGGAGTCGAAGATGAGCAGTTCTTC,CASSFSGGVEDEQFF
17,TRBJ2-5,NA,NA,TRBV7-6,TGTGCCAGCAGCACGGGGGGCATCCCTTTGGGGCAAGAGACCCAGTACTTC,CASSTGGIPLGQETQYF
12,TRBJ2-7,once,TRBD1,TRBV29-1,TGCAGCGTCTGGACAGGGACACACGAGCAGTACTTC,CSVWTGTHEQYF
15,TRBJ2-5,NA,NA,TRBV2,TGTGCCAGCACCCTCGAGGGGGGGAAACAAGAGACCCAGTACTTC,CASTLEGGKQETQYF
13,TRBJ1-2,NA,NA,TRBV28,TGTGCCAGCAGGGACCCGACAGGTCTTGGCTACACCTTC,CASRDPTGLGYTF
15,TRBJ2-2,once,NA,TRBV5-1,TGCGCCAGCAGCTACCTGGAGGCGAACACCGGGGAGCTGTTTTTT,CASSYLEANTGELFF
16,TRBJ2-1,NA,TRBD2,TRBV7-2,TGTGCCAGCAGCGAGCCGGGACTAGCAATTCACAATGAGCAGTTCTTC,CASSEPGLAIHNEQFF
14,TRBJ2-3,NA,NA,TRBV4-1,TGCGCCAGCAGCCAAGAAGCCCACACAGATACGCAGTATTTT,CASSQEAHTDTQYF
12,TRBJ1-2,NA,NA,TRBV29-1,TGCAGCGTTGGGGGCGAGACCTATGGCTACACCTTC,CSVGGETYGYTF
14,TRBJ1-1,NA,NA,TRBV4-1,TGCGCCAGCAGCCAAGTCGGTGGGGGGGGTGAAGCTTTCTTT,CASSQVGGGGEAFF
18,TRBJ1-4,NA,TRBD1,TRBV4-3,TGCGCCAGCAGCCAAGATCTCAGGGGGCGCGGCACTAATGAAAAACTGTTTTTT,CASSQDLRGRGTNEKLFF
14,TRBJ2-4,NA,NA,TRBV5-5,TGTGCCAGCAGATCAACAGGGACCTCAAACATTCAGTACTTC,CASRSTGTSNIQYF
15,TRBJ2-2,once,TRBD2,TRBV6-5,TGTGCCAGCAGTTGGTCGGGGGGGAACACCGGGGAGCTGTTTTTT,CASSWSGGNTGELFF
16,TRBJ1-1,NA,NA,TRBV2,TGTGCCAGCAGTGCTGCGCCGGGACACTTGAACACTGAAGCTTTCTTT,CASSAAPGHLNTEAFF
14,TRBJ2-1,once,TRBD2,TRBV5-6,TGTGCCAGCAGCTCCCCGGGGGGGGCCAATGAGCAGTTCTTC,CASSSPGGANEQFF
15,TRBJ1-2,NA,NA,TRBV9,TGTGCCAGCAGCGACCCTCCGGGAGAGAACTATGGCTACACCTTC,CASSDPPGENYGYTF
16,TRBJ2-2,once,TRBD2,TRBV7-9,TGTGCCAGCAGCTTGGATAGCGGGGGATACACCGGGGAGCTGTTTTTT,CASSLDSGGYTGELFF
14,TRBJ2-5,once,TRBD1,TRBV5-6,TGTGCCAGCAGCGCGGACAGGGGGGGGGAGACCCAGTACTTC,CASSADRGGETQYF
13,TRBJ2-3,NA,NA,TRBV3-1/TRBV3-2,TGTGCCAGCGGCCTCCGGGGGACAGATACGCAGTATTTT,CASGLRGTDTQYF
14,TRBJ2-7,NA,NA,TRBV19,TGTGCCAGTAGTATGTGGGACAACTCCTACGAGCAGTACTTC,CASSMWDNSYEQYF
14,TRBJ1-4,NA,NA,TRBV6-1,TGTGCCAGCAGTGAATCACGTTCGGTTGAAAAACTGTTTTTT,CASSESRSVEKLFF
15,TRBJ2-7,NA,NA,TRBV4-3,TGCGCCAGCAGCCAAGCCAGGTTTGGAAGATACGAGCAGTACTTC,CASSQARFGRYEQYF
14,TRBJ2-1,NA,NA,TRBV3-1/TRBV3-2,TGTGCCAGCAGCCCAGGGATCGCCTACAATGAGCAGTTCTTC,CASSPGIAYNEQFF
15,TRBJ2-5,NA,NA,TRBV25-1,TGTGCCAGCACCCCCAGGGGGGCCACCAGTGAGACCCAGTACTTC,CASTPRGATSETQYF
14,TRBJ1-2,NA,TRBD1,TRBV6-5,TGTGCCAGCAGGGAGACAGGGGAAGGCTATGGCTACACCTTC,CASRETGEGYGYTF
16,TRBJ2-7,NA,TRBD2,TRBV4-1,TGCGCCAGCAGCCAAGAGAGGCTAGCGGGGATTTACGAGCAGTACTTC,CASSQERLAGIYEQYF
12,TRBJ1-1,NA,NA,TRBV19,TGTGCCGTCACACAAGGGAGCACTGAAGCTTTCTTT,CAVTQGSTEAFF
14,TRBJ1-1,NA,TRBD1,TRBV5-4,TGTGCCAGCAGCATAGGACAGGGGAACACTGAAGCTTTCTTT,CASSIGQGNTEAFF
16,TRBJ2-1,NA,NA,TRBV2,TGTGCCAGCAGTGCGGACGGGGGGCCAGCCTACAATGAGCAGTTCTTC,CASSADGGPAYNEQFF
15,TRBJ1-6,few,NA,TRBV27,TGTGCCAGCAGTTTATCCGGCACCGGAGGGTCACCCCTCCACTTT,CASSLSGTGGSPLHF
17,TRBJ1-5,NA,NA,TRBV3-1/TRBV3-2,TGTGCCAGCAGCCAAGGCGACAGCAAATATAGCAATCAGCCCCAGCATTTT,CASSQGDSKYSNQPQHF
16,TRBJ2-5,NA,NA,TRBV4-3,TGCGCCAGCAGCCCAGGGTTCGGGAGACTTCAAGAGACCCAGTACTTC,CASSPGFGRLQETQYF
13,TRBJ2-2,NA,NA,TRBV4-3,TGCGCCAGCAGCCAAGGAGGGCCCGGGGAGCTGTTTTTT,CASSQGGPGELFF